The rows below give T cell receptor beta chains drawn from one sample of a study of blood T cell repertoires in COVID-19. Some clones are missing from TCRdb's copy, which holds only in-frame ones; the method was immunoSEQ multiplex PCR. The sample shows hundreds of thousands of clones, about 84% of them seen only once. The sample comprised peripheral blood. The source is a woman of 80 years or more with acute or convalescent COVID-19. Each CDR3 is given with its conserved first and last residue. The D gene is left open where the match is weak. Where a row states a size, it is once, few, many or the class of an expanded clone; other rows omit it.

D gene,V gene,J gene,clone size,CDR3 protein,CDR3 DNA
.,TRBV4-2,TRBJ2-7,.,CASSSIYDGVEQYF,TGTGCCAGCAGCTCCATCTACGACGGGGTGGAGCAGTACTTC
.,TRBV5-1,TRBJ1-1,.,CASSSVGGTNTEAFF,TGCGCCAGCAGCTCGGTGGGGGGGACTAACACTGAAGCTTTTTTT
TRBD1,TRBV28,TRBJ2-2,.,CASRLTGAYRELFF,TGTGCCAGCAGACTGACAGGGGCCTACCGGGAGCTGTTTTTT
TRBD2,TRBV7-9,TRBJ2-3,.,CASSRWRESGTDTQYF,TGTGCCAGCAGTCGGTGGCGGGAGTCTGGGACAGATACGCAGTATTTT
TRBD2,TRBV28,TRBJ2-1,.,CATQRGSSYNEQFF,TGTGCCACCCAGCGGGGGAGCTCCTACAATGAGCAGTTCTTC
.,TRBV5-4,TRBJ2-5,.,CASSPGGPSGETQYF,TGTGCCAGCAGCCCCGGGGGGCCAAGTGGGGAGACCCAGTACTTC
.,TRBV7-3,TRBJ1-1,.,CASSPNMNTEAFF,TGTGCCAGCAGCCCCAACATGAACACTGAAGCTTTCTTT
TRBD1,TRBV4-1,TRBJ2-5,.,CASSQDINRGFETQYF,TGCGCCAGCAGCCAAGATATCAACAGGGGATTTGAGACCCAGTACTTC
.,TRBV27,TRBJ2-7,.,CASSFSATYEQYF,TGTGCCAGCAGTTTTAGCGCGACCTACGAGCAGTACTTC
TRBD1,TRBV6-5,TRBJ1-1,once,CASSYSDRGNTEAFF,TGTGCCAGCAGTTACTCGGACAGGGGGAACACTGAAGCTTTCTTT
.,TRBV24-1,TRBJ1-1,once,CATSDPARGDTEAFF,TGTGCCACCAGTGACCCCGCCAGGGGAGACACTGAAGCTTTCTTT
.,TRBV15,TRBJ1-2,.,CATRLSGGRGYTF,TGTGCCACCCGACTGAGCGGCGGTCGTGGCTACACCTTC
.,TRBV9,TRBJ1-4,.,CASSPSWEFTNEKLFF,TGTGCCAGCAGCCCCTCCTGGGAGTTCACTAATGAAAAACTGTTTTTT
TRBD1,TRBV7-9,TRBJ2-6,.,CASRHRDSNTLSGANVLTF,TGTGCCAGCAGGCACCGGGACAGCAATACACTCTCTGGGGCCAACGTCCTGACTTTC
TRBD1,TRBV10-3,TRBJ2-5,.,CAISAQDRGYQETQYF,TGTGCCATCAGTGCTCAGGACAGGGGGTACCAAGAGACCCAGTACTTC
.,TRBV15,TRBJ2-3,.,CATSILRLTDTQYF,TGTGCCACCAGCATCCTCAGGCTGACAGATACGCAGTATTTT
TRBD2,TRBV11-2,TRBJ2-1,.,CASSVSSGLAERNEQFF,TGTGCCAGCAGCGTTTCTTCAGGACTAGCGGAGAGGAATGAGCAGTTCTTC
TRBD1,TRBV6-4,TRBJ2-3,.,CATRQGSTDTQYF,TGTGCCACCAGACAGGGGTCCACAGATACGCAGTATTTT
.,TRBV7-3,TRBJ2-4,.,CASSLSPENIQYF,TGTGCCAGCAGCTTAAGTCCCGAGAACATTCAGTACTTC
.,TRBV7-3,TRBJ2-1,.,CASSSFDSVTYNEQFF,TGTGCCAGCAGCTCCTTTGATAGCGTGACATACAATGAGCAGTTCTTC
.,TRBV7-8,TRBJ1-5,.,CASSYIPAGHQPQHF,TGTGCCAGCAGCTACATCCCGGCAGGTCATCAGCCCCAGCATTTT
TRBD2,TRBV7-2,TRBJ2-5,.,CASSPIAGGPQYF,TGTGCCAGCAGCCCTATAGCGGGGGGGCCCCAGTACTTC
.,TRBV6-1,TRBJ1-4,.,CASSESRINEKLFF,TGTGCCAGCAGTGAAAGCCGAATTAATGAAAAACTGTTTTTT
.,TRBV5-4,TRBJ2-7,once,CASSLWAGEGEQYF,TGTGCCAGCAGCTTGTGGGCAGGGGAGGGCGAGCAGTACTTC
.,TRBV4-2,TRBJ2-7,few,CASSQDRASLYEQYF,TGTGCCAGCAGCCAAGACAGGGCCAGCCTCTACGAGCAGTACTTC
TRBD2,TRBV7-9,TRBJ2-1,.,CASSFSPSGSHNEQFF,TGTGCCAGCAGCTTCTCCCCTAGCGGGAGTCACAATGAGCAGTTCTTC
TRBD1,TRBV5-1,TRBJ1-2,.,CASSLQPGQGNYTF,TGCGCCAGCAGCTTGCAGCCCGGACAGGGGAACTACACCTTC
.,TRBV10-3,TRBJ2-3,.,CAISFNAGSTDTQYF,TGTGCCATCAGTTTCAATGCCGGTAGCACAGATACGCAGTATTTT
.,TRBV28,TRBJ1-6,.,CASSLRAGVDSPLHF,TGTGCCAGCAGTCTCAGGGCAGGCGTGGATTCACCCCTCCACTTT
TRBD2,TRBV3-1/TRBV3-2,TRBJ2-3,.,CASSLTSGGTDTQYF,TGTGCCAGCAGCCTCACTAGCGGGGGCACAGATACGCAGTATTTT
.,TRBV6-1,TRBJ1-3,.,CASSEDRSGNTIYF,TGTGCCAGCAGTGAAGACAGATCTGGAAACACCATATATTTT
.,TRBV18,TRBJ2-1,.,CASSPSRPNEQFF,TGTGCCAGCTCACCATCCCGTCCCAATGAGCAGTTCTTC
TRBD2,TRBV6-5,TRBJ2-5,.,CASIRTSAQETQYF,TGTGCCAGCATCAGGACTAGCGCCCAAGAGACCCAGTACTTC
.,TRBV9,TRBJ2-2,.,CASSDNRARANTGELFF,TGTGCCAGCAGTGATAACAGGGCACGGGCGAACACCGGGGAGCTGTTTTTT
.,TRBV5-1,TRBJ1-1,.,CASSWEPQGSNTEAFF,TGCGCCAGCAGCTGGGAGCCACAGGGTTCGAACACTGAAGCTTTCTTT
.,TRBV28,TRBJ2-6,.,CASSFWQGANVLTF,TGTGCCAGCAGTTTTTGGCAGGGGGCCAACGTCCTGACTTTC
TRBD1,TRBV2,TRBJ1-6,.,CASRTGGISPLHF,TGTGCCAGCAGGACAGGGGGAATATCACCCCTCCACTTT
TRBD1,TRBV4-1,TRBJ1-4,.,CASSQVKAGTVGEKLFF,TGCGCCAGCAGCCAAGTCAAGGCAGGGACAGTGGGGGAAAAACTGTTTTTT
TRBD1,TRBV4-1,TRBJ1-4,.,CASSQAGQGNEKLFF,TGCGCCAGCAGCCAAGCCGGACAGGGAAATGAAAAACTGTTTTTT
.,TRBV6-2/TRBV6-3,TRBJ1-1,.,CASSPYNQGSTEAFF,TGTGCCAGCAGCCCGTACAACCAGGGGAGCACTGAAGCTTTCTTT
.,TRBV27,TRBJ2-7,.,CASSPNSGLVYEQYF,TGTGCCAGCAGCCCGAACTCAGGGTTGGTCTACGAGCAGTACTTC
TRBD1,TRBV5-4,TRBJ1-3,.,CASSPPTGQSSGNTIYF,TGTGCCAGCAGCCCACCGACAGGGCAGAGCTCTGGAAACACCATATATTTT
TRBD1,TRBV19,TRBJ1-5,.,CASRDRGNQPQHF,TGTGCCAGTAGAGACAGGGGAAATCAGCCCCAGCATTTT
.,TRBV6-6,TRBJ1-2,few,CASSEGLPPYYGYTF,TGTGCCAGCAGCGAGGGACTCCCTCCTTACTATGGCTACACCTTC
.,TRBV7-8,TRBJ1-2,.,CASSPPRGGYTF,TGTGCCAGCAGCCCCCCCAGAGGGGGCTACACCTTC